This is a list of T cell receptor beta chains from one sample in a study of T cell responses to AZD1222 COVID-19 vaccine. The protocol was immunoSEQ multiplex PCR, while the TCRdb copy is restricted to in-frame clones and leaves out a portion. This sample yields 140,000 to 150,000 clones, of which about 92% are seen a single time; approximately 9% belongs to the top ten. Here the sequenced sample was peripheral blood, taken on day 0 of AZD1222 vaccination. The source of these receptors is an adult in good health. CDR3s include the opening cysteine and the closing phenylalanine or tryptophan. D genes are given only for firm matches. Size is stated for part of the rows, as once, few or many counts, or as a class when the clone is expanded.

TRBJ1-1 | . | . | TRBV6-2/TRBV6-3 | CASSYSGVGVNTEAFF | TGTGCCAGCAGTTACTCCGGGGTGGGGGTGAACACTGAAGCTTTCTTT
TRBJ1-2 | . | . | TRBV27 | CASSSGGGYTF | TGTGCCAGCAGTTCGGGGGGTGGCTACACCTTC
TRBJ1-3 | . | . | TRBV29-1 | CSVGRRNTIYF | TGCAGCGTAGGGAGGAGAAACACCATATATTTT
TRBJ1-5 | . | . | TRBV7-2 | CASSQSNSNQPQHF | TGTGCCAGCAGCCAAAGTAATAGCAATCAGCCCCAGCATTTT
TRBJ1-1 | . | . | TRBV28 | CASSSPRGGFTEAFF | TGTGCCAGCAGTTCTCCAAGAGGGGGGTTCACTGAAGCTTTCTTT
TRBJ2-7 | . | . | TRBV7-2 | CALRDPRSYEQYF | TGTGCCCTCCGGGACCCCCGCTCCTACGAGCAGTACTTC
TRBJ1-2 | . | . | TRBV12-3/TRBV12-4 | CASRIDYGYTF | TGTGCCAGCAGGATAGACTATGGCTACACCTTC
TRBJ1-5 | TRBD1 | . | TRBV19 | CASADDRENQPQHF | TGTGCCAGCGCCGACGACAGGGAAAATCAGCCCCAGCATTTT
TRBJ2-4 | . | . | TRBV5-4 | CASSREGGKNIQYF | TGTGCCAGCAGCCGCGAAGGGGGCAAAAACATTCAGTACTTC
TRBJ1-1 | . | few | TRBV7-6 | CASSLEAGPRVEAFF | TGTGCCAGCAGCTTAGAAGCAGGGCCGAGGGTTGAAGCTTTCTTT
TRBJ2-6 | . | . | TRBV4-2 | CASSYNTGANGANVLTF | TGTGCCAGCAGCTACAACACGGGGGCGAATGGGGCCAACGTCCTGACTTTC
TRBJ1-2 | . | few | TRBV7-9 | CASSPNIVGGYTF | TGTGCCAGCAGCCCAAATATAGTAGGTGGCTACACCTTC
TRBJ2-1 | . | . | TRBV19 | CASKGKRGAETYNEQFF | TGTGCCAGTAAGGGGAAACGGGGGGCCGAAACCTACAATGAGCAGTTCTTC
TRBJ1-2 | . | . | TRBV19 | CASDAGAVYGYTF | TGTGCCAGCGACGCTGGGGCGGTCTATGGCTACACCTTC
TRBJ2-5 | . | . | TRBV7-8 | CASSLARETQYF | TGTGCCAGCAGCTTAGCTAGGGAGACCCAGTACTTC
TRBJ1-2 | TRBD1 | . | TRBV6-2/TRBV6-3 | CASSYPVTGEQDYGYTF | TGTGCCAGCAGTTACCCAGTAACAGGGGAGCAGGACTATGGCTACACCTTC
TRBJ2-7 | . | . | TRBV7-9 | CASSQASYEQYF | TGTGCCAGCAGCCAAGCCTCCTACGAGCAGTACTTC
TRBJ2-3 | TRBD2 | . | TRBV7-7 | CASSRGTSGGTDTQYF | TGTGCTAGCAGCCGAGGGACTAGCGGGGGGACAGATACGCAGTATTTT
TRBJ1-4 | . | . | TRBV28 | CASRTVEARLFF | TGTGCCAGCAGGACCGTGGAAGCAAGACTGTTTTTT
TRBJ2-1 | TRBD2 | once | TRBV6-1 | CASSEARTSGGYNEQFF | TGTGCCAGCAGTGAAGCCCGGACTAGCGGGGGGTACAATGAGCAGTTCTTC
TRBJ2-4 | . | once | TRBV6-5 | CASRDGGLKNIQYF | TGTGCCAGCAGGGACGGGGGGCTCAAAAACATTCAGTACTTC
TRBJ1-1 | . | once | TRBV7-8 | CASSLDGRQSMNTEAFF | TGTGCCAGCAGCTTAGACGGGAGACAGTCCATGAACACTGAAGCTTTCTTT
TRBJ1-1 | . | . | TRBV15 | CATSSTTVVNTEAFF | TGTGCCACCAGCAGCACTACAGTCGTGAACACTGAAGCTTTCTTT
TRBJ2-1 | . | . | TRBV10-3 | CAIQTGSSYNEQFF | TGTGCCATACAGACAGGAAGCTCCTACAATGAGCAGTTCTTC
TRBJ2-5 | . | . | TRBV4-1 | CASSQSNTPGPEGGTQYF | TGCGCCAGCAGCCAAAGTAATACTCCGGGCCCAGAAGGGGGGACCCAGTACTTC
TRBJ2-2 | . | . | TRBV19 | CASSADGNTGELFF | TGTGCCAGTAGTGCGGACGGGAACACCGGGGAGCTGTTTTTT
TRBJ2-2 | TRBD2 | few | TRBV30 | CAWSVGAGRHTGELFF | TGTGCCTGGAGTGTTGGAGCGGGGCGACACACCGGGGAGCTGTTTTTT
TRBJ1-5 | . | . | TRBV19 | CASSTHEEVQPQHF | TGTGCCAGTAGTACGCACGAAGAGGTCCAGCCCCAGCATTTT
TRBJ2-1 | TRBD1 | . | TRBV19 | CASTLGTAYNEQFF | TGTGCCAGCACACTCGGGACAGCCTACAATGAGCAGTTCTTC
TRBJ2-5 | . | . | TRBV5-4 | CASSLGAGRGETQYF | TGTGCCAGCAGCCTCGGGGCGGGAAGGGGAGAGACCCAGTACTTC
TRBJ1-2 | . | . | TRBV11-3 | CASSPTWAPEGGYTF | TGTGCCAGCAGCCCTACTTGGGCCCCTGAGGGTGGCTACACCTTC
TRBJ1-5 | . | . | TRBV18 | CASSPVDSYNQPQHF | TGTGCCAGCTCACCTGTTGACAGCTACAATCAGCCCCAGCATTTT
TRBJ1-2 | TRBD1 | . | TRBV28 | CATEGQVGYTF | TGTGCCACCGAGGGACAGGTGGGCTACACCTTC
TRBJ2-1 | TRBD2 | . | TRBV6-2/TRBV6-3 | CASSKGLAGIYNEQFF | TGTGCCAGCAGCAAGGGACTAGCGGGGATCTACAATGAGCAGTTCTTC
TRBJ1-5 | . | . | TRBV20-1 | CSASAGINQPQHF | TGCAGTGCTAGTGCTGGGATCAATCAGCCCCAGCATTTT
TRBJ1-1 | . | . | TRBV4-1 | CASSQEEGNTEAFF | TGCGCCAGCAGCCAAGAAGAGGGGAACACTGAAGCTTTCTTT
TRBJ1-2 | . | . | TRBV6-1 | CASSEAGLGAWGYTF | TGTGCCAGCAGTGAAGCGGGTTTGGGGGCCTGGGGCTACACCTTC
TRBJ1-2 | TRBD1 | once | TRBV11-3 | CASSSRDRVHQLDGYTF | TGTGCCAGCAGCTCCAGGGACAGGGTGCATCAATTGGATGGCTACACCTTC
TRBJ1-1 | . | . | TRBV7-8 | CASSLGQPNTEAFF | TGTGCCAGCAGCTTGGGACAACCGAACACTGAAGCTTTCTTT
TRBJ2-1 | . | . | TRBV24-1 | CATSEGGSGFYNEQFF | TGTGCCACCAGTGAAGGCGGCAGCGGGTTTTACAATGAGCAGTTCTTC
TRBJ1-2 | . | . | TRBV28 | CASSSDSSTSFNYGYTF | TGTGCCAGCAGTTCGGACAGTTCGACCTCATTCAACTATGGCTACACCTTC
TRBJ1-5 | TRBD1 | few | TRBV7-8 | CASSLSQGGNQPQHF | TGTGCCAGCAGCTTATCACAGGGGGGCAATCAGCCCCAGCATTTT
TRBJ1-2 | . | . | TRBV12-3/TRBV12-4 | CASSFFLRGYTF | TGTGCCAGCAGTTTTTTTCTTCGGGGCTACACCTTC
TRBJ1-5 | TRBD1 | . | TRBV7-6 | CASSDTGANQPQHF | TGTGCCAGCAGCGACACAGGGGCCAATCAGCCCCAGCATTTT
TRBJ1-3 | TRBD1 | few | TRBV10-2 | CASSAGTGTGNTIYF | TGCGCCAGCAGCGCCGGGACAGGGACTGGAAACACCATATATTTT
TRBJ2-5 | . | . | TRBV7-2 | CASSSWGQGGAQYF | TGTGCCAGCAGCTCATGGGGGCAGGGTGGGGCCCAGTACTTC
TRBJ2-1 | . | . | TRBV27 | CASSLFERDEQFF | TGTGCCAGCAGTTTATTCGAGAGGGATGAGCAGTTCTTC
TRBJ1-5 | . | . | TRBV12-3/TRBV12-4 | CASSVRLPQPQHF | TGTGCCAGCAGTGTCAGGTTACCCCAGCCCCAGCATTTT
TRBJ2-7 | . | . | TRBV5-1 | CASSLEAESHEQYF | TGCGCCAGCAGCTTGGAAGCGGAATCCCACGAGCAGTACTTC
TRBJ1-4 | TRBD1 | once | TRBV5-1 | CASSPGQGLGEKLFF | TGCGCCAGCAGCCCGGGACAGGGGCTTGGGGAAAAACTGTTTTTT
TRBJ2-1 | TRBD2 | . | TRBV4-2 | CASSRELGLATLDEQFF | TGTGCCAGCAGCCGGGAGTTGGGACTAGCGACCTTGGATGAGCAGTTCTTC
TRBJ2-5 | TRBD1 | . | TRBV24-1 | CATSDPGQGETETQYF | TGTGCCACCAGTGACCCCGGACAGGGGGAGACGGAGACCCAGTACTTC
TRBJ1-1 | . | many | TRBV7-3 | CARGHLNTEAFF | TGTGCCAGGGGACACCTGAACACTGAAGCTTTCTTT
TRBJ2-1 | . | . | TRBV4-1 | CASSQGGTRSNEQFF | TGCGCCAGCAGCCAAGGAGGAACCCGCTCAAATGAGCAGTTCTTC
TRBJ1-2 | TRBD1 | . | TRBV30 | CAWNRGLAEGYTF | TGTGCCTGGAACAGGGGACTGGCTGAGGGCTACACCTTC
TRBJ1-1 | . | once | TRBV6-4 | CASSNRPNTEAFF | TGTGCCAGCAGTAACAGACCGAACACTGAAGCTTTCTTT
TRBJ1-1 | . | few | TRBV7-2 | CASSLVRGAEAFF | TGTGCCAGCAGCTTAGTTCGGGGGGCCGAAGCTTTCTTT